The 30 T cell receptor beta chains given below trace back to one sample, sequenced in a study of blood T cell repertoires in COVID-19. Generated by immunoSEQ multiplex PCR, the TCRdb table keeps only in-frame clones and is missing some. This table has around 160,000 clones, about 86% appearing once. The sequenced material came from peripheral blood. All receptors derive from a woman aged 70-85 years with COVID-19, enrolled during active disease.

This chain joins TRBV7-2 and TRBJ2-2; tentative D call: TRBD2 (5 bases). The V end was cut by 1 base, the J end by 1 base, with 7 bases between. Germline values: CDR1 SGHTA, CDR2 FQGNSA. The CDR3 sequence is 15 residues long. The DNA of the CDR3 is TGTGCCAGCAGCTTAGATCGGGGGAACACCGGGGAGCTGTTTTTT. Amino acid sequence: CASSLDRGNTGELFF.

This sequence joins TRBV30 and TRBJ1-5; D ambiguous. The CDR3 runs to 14 residues. Trimming removed 0 bases from V and 7 bases from J, with 13 bases in between. Per the germline V gene, CDR1 is GTSNPN and CDR2 is SVGIG (reference sequence). In DNA form, the CDR3 reads TGTGCCTGGAGTGTACCCAGAGGAGGGCAGCCCCAGCATTTT. As protein: CAWSVPRGGQPQHF.

The chain recombines TRBV18 with TRBJ1-5; a possible D gene is TRBD1 (5 bases). Germline CDR1 reads KGHSH; CDR2 reads LQKENI. Trimming took 0 bases from V and 3 from J, leaving 12 bases between them. The CDR3 length is 16 residues. CDR3 DNA: TGTGCCAGCTCACCACCGTCAGGGATACTCAATCAGCCCCAGCATTTT. Translating it yields CASSPPSGILNQPQHF.

V is TRBV7-2 and J is TRBJ1-5; possibly TRBD1 for D (6 bases). The V gene's germline CDR1 is SGHTA and CDR2 FQGNSA. Deletions cut 5 bases from V and 6 bases from J, with 17 bases between. The CDR3 runs to 15 residues. The DNA of the CDR3 is TGTGCCAGCAGCCGCGGCCTGGGGGGGCTTCAGCCCCAGCATTTT. Its translation: CASSRGLGGLQPQHF.

The J gene is TRBJ1-4, the V gene TRBV28; tentatively, D is TRBD1 (6 bases). The CDR3 is made up of 13 amino acids. Germline CDR1 MDHEN, CDR2 SYDVKM. The V end lost 10 bases, the J end lost 4 bases, and 13 bases lay between the germline ends. CDR3 bases: TGTGCCATGCTCGCCAGGGGTAATGAAAAACTGTTTTTT. Encoded protein: CAMLARGNEKLFF.

The V gene is TRBV4-2, the J gene TRBJ2-5, with 7 bases matching TRBD2. V gave up 3 bases and J gave up 4 bases; unmatched junction bases: 11. This CDR3 has 16 residues. Germline V lookup: CDR1 LGHNA, CDR2 YNFKEQ. The CDR3 DNA follows: TGTGCCAGCAGCCAGCCCTCTAGCGGCGCCCCAGAGACCCAGTACTTC. Its protein product is CASSQPSSGAPETQYF.

The chain joins TRBV5-1 to TRBJ2-1; TRBD2 aligns across 7 bases. V shed 7 bases and J 5 bases; nucleotides not matched to a gene: 9. The CDR3 is 14 amino acids. CDR1 is SGHRS, CDR2 YFSETQ, per germline. This CDR3 reads CASGPLASNNEQFF. CDR3 nucleotide sequence: TGCGCCAGCGGACCACTAGCGTCAAACAATGAGCAGTTCTTC. Full variable domain (missing parts from reference TRBV5-1 and TRBJ2-1): KAGVTQTPRYLIKTRGQQVTLSCSPISGHRSVSWYQQTPGQGLQFLFEYFSETQRNKGNFPGRFSGRQFSNSRSEMNVSTLELGDSALYLCASGPLASNNEQFFGPGTRLTVL.

The rearrangement uses TRBV5-6 and TRBJ2-2; D is possibly TRBD2 (6 bases). The CDR3 totals 17 residues. Deletions cut 1 base from V and 1 base from J, with 14 bases between. CDR1 is SGHDT and CDR2 is YYEEEE in the germline V gene. The CDR3 nucleotides are TGTGCCAGCAGCTTGTCTAGGGACTTGTTGAACACCGGGGAGCTGTTTTTT. It codes for CASSLSRDLLNTGELFF.

The chain is built from TRBV28 and TRBJ1-3; TRBD1 might be the D (5 bases). Trimming removed 5 bases from V and 4 bases from J, with 18 bases in between. Germline-derived CDR1 and CDR2 are MDHEN and SYDVKM. This CDR3 has 16 amino acids. The CDR3 reads CASSTRRQTSGNTIYF. CDR3 nucleotides: TGTGCCAGCAGTACCCGAAGACAGACGTCCGGAAACACCATATATTTT.

The chain couples TRBV19 to TRBJ2-7; 7 bases are a match to TRBD2. The germline CDR1 and CDR2 sequences are LNHDA and SQIVND (reference sequence). V shed 6 bases, J shed 2 bases, and the junction held 10 bases outside the gene matches. This CDR3 has 15 amino acids. CDR3 in amino acids: CASSDFSGPTYEQYF. CDR3 DNA: TGTGCCAGTAGCGATTTTAGCGGGCCAACCTACGAGCAGTACTTC.

J is TRBJ2-1 and V is TRBV10-3; 10 bases line up with TRBD2. V shed 7 bases, J shed 4 bases, and the junction held 7 bases outside the gene matches. The CDR3 totals 15 residues. Germline CDR1 reads ENHRY; CDR2 reads SYGVKD. The CDR3 here is CAINPLAGEYNEQFF. CDR3 nucleotide sequence: TGTGCCATCAATCCCCTAGCGGGGGAGTACAATGAGCAGTTCTTC.

The rearrangement links TRBV4-1 to TRBJ2-5; TRBD2 matches at 9 bases. The germline CDR1 and CDR2 sequences are MGHRA and YSYEKL. Trimming at V came to 1 base and at J to 2 bases, leaving 8 bases not matched to a gene. The CDR3 consists of 17 residues. The CDR3 nucleotides are TGCGCCAGCAGCCAAGGGGGAGCCAGCGGGGGGCAAGAGACCCAGTACTTC. Protein: CASSQGGASGGQETQYF.

This clone has a handful of counts. This chain connects TRBV2 to TRBJ2-7; D unresolved. Germline V gives CDR1 SNHLY, CDR2 FYNNEI. This CDR3 has 18 amino acids. V lost 0 bases and J 0 bases, leaving 18 bases between the germline ends. Here the CDR3 reads CASSEAQYFISLSYEQYF. The CDR3 bases are TGTGCCAGCAGTGAAGCGCAGTATTTTATCAGTCTCTCCTACGAGCAGTACTTC.

The chain joins TRBV11-1 to TRBJ1-1; 7 bases fit TRBD1. The CDR3 runs to 14 residues. Trimming at V came to 4 bases and at J to 1 base, leaving 3 bases not matched to a gene. Germline assignment: CDR1 SGHAT and CDR2 FQDESV (reference sequence). As DNA, the CDR3 is TGTGCCAGCAGCTACAGGGGAAAGAACACTGAAGCTTTCTTT. Encoded protein: CASSYRGKNTEAFF.

The CDR3 nucleotides read TGTGCCAGCAGCCAGGGCACCGGGACAAGAAAAGAGAGGACTGAAGCTTTCTTT. Translating gives CASSQGTGTRKERTEAFF. The V and J genes are TRBV14 and TRBJ1-1; possible D gene TRBD1, 6 bases. V lost 3 bases and J lost 5, with 25 bases in between. Germline V gives CDR1 SGHDN, CDR2 FVKESK. The CDR3 length is 18 residues. Based on the CDR3 plus reference TRBV14 and TRBJ1-1, the full variable domain is EAGVTQFPSHSVIEKGQTVTLRCDPISGHDNLYWYRRVMGKEIKFLLHFVKESKQDESGMPNNRFLAERTGGTYSTLKVQPAELEDSGVYFCASSQGTGTRKERTEAFFGQGTRLTVV.

This sequence joins TRBV5-1 and TRBJ1-2; perhaps TRBD1 as D (6 bases). The CDR3 spans 14 residues. CDR1 SGHRS and CDR2 YFSETQ come from the germline V gene. V lost 5 bases, J lost 8 bases, and 19 bases lay in between. This CDR3 is CASRETGGAEGYTF. CDR3 nucleotide sequence: TGCGCCAGCAGGGAGACAGGAGGTGCTGAAGGCTACACCTTC.

V and J are TRBV15 and TRBJ2-5, with D perhaps matching TRBD1 (5 bases). CDR3 size: 15 residues. Between the trimmed V and J ends, which lost 0 bases and 4 bases, there was a span of 12 bases. CDR1 is LNHNV and CDR2 is YYDKDF in the germline V gene (reference sequence). DNA for the CDR3: TGTGCCACCAGCAGAGATGTACAGGTGGGAGAGACCCAGTACTTC. It yields the protein CATSRDVQVGETQYF.

V and J are TRBV24-1 and TRBJ2-2; 14 nucleotides match TRBD2. This CDR3 has 21 residues. The V and J ends lost 5 bases and 4 bases, in that order; junction bases with no gene match: 17. Germline CDR1 and CDR2: KGHDR and SFDVKD. The CDR3 loop reads CATSGPGLAGDRPYSTGELFF. CDR3 sequence (DNA): TGTGCCACCAGTGGCCCGGGACTAGCGGGGGACCGCCCATATAGCACCGGGGAGCTGTTTTTT.

The count of this clone is one. This chain joins TRBV28 and TRBJ1-5; 8 bases fit TRBD1. The J segment lost 2 bases and the V segment lost 6 bases, leaving 9 bases of the junction unmatched. The length of the CDR3 is 16 residues. Germline V gene data show CDR1 as MDHEN and CDR2 as SYDVKM. The CDR3 loop is CASRKTGARGNQPQHF. The CDR3 coding sequence is TGTGCCAGCAGGAAGACAGGGGCCAGGGGCAATCAGCCCCAGCATTTT.

The V and J genes are TRBV6-5 and TRBJ1-4, with D perhaps matching TRBD1 (6 bases). CDR3 size: 13 residues. Germline loops: CDR1 MNHEY, CDR2 SVGAGI. The V end lost 2 bases, the J end lost 6 bases, and 7 bases lay between the germline ends. In DNA, the CDR3 is TGTGCCAGCAGTTACAGGGGGTATGAAAAACTGTTTTTT. It translates to CASSYRGYEKLFF.

This chain joins TRBV30 and TRBJ1-1; 9 bases map to TRBD1. The CDR3 spans 14 residues. CDR1 and CDR2 from the germline V gene are GTSNPN and SVGIG (reference sequence). The trim removed 3 bases at V and 2 bases at J, leaving 4 bases unmatched. In DNA, the CDR3 is TGTGCCTGGAGGATACAGGGGGCAAACACTGAAGCTTTCTTT. It specifies CAWRIQGANTEAFF. The whole variable domain, remainder taken from reference TRBV30 and TRBJ1-1, is SQTIHQWPATLVQPVGSPLSLECTVEGTSNPNLYWYRQAAGRGLQLLFYSVGIGQISSEVPQNLSASRPQDRQFILSSKKLLLSDSGFYLCAWRIQGANTEAFFGQGTRLTVV.

The chain couples TRBV29-1 to TRBJ2-5, with D uncertain. Germline V gene lookup returns CDR1 SQVTM and CDR2 ANQGSEA. CDR3 length: 12 amino acids. V was cut by 4 bases and J by 3 bases, with 9 bases left in between. The CDR3 here is CSVAQTKETQYF. The CDR3 region has the DNA TGCAGCGTTGCACAGACCAAAGAGACCCAGTACTTC.

This rearrangement joins TRBV7-8 to TRBJ1-5; D remains unclear. Germline CDR1 reads SGHVS; CDR2 reads FQNEAQ. Trimming took 3 bases from V and 4 from J, leaving 4 bases between them. The CDR3 spans 12 residues. CDR3 sequence: CASSFPNQPQHF. CDR3 bases: TGTGCCAGCAGCTTTCCAAATCAGCCCCAGCATTTT.

The sample holds one count of this clone. The rearrangement links TRBV5-1 to TRBJ2-7; TRBD1 is a possible D gene (5 bases). The ends were cut back, 1 base at V and 3 bases at J, with 11 bases in the middle. The length of the CDR3 is 14 residues. Germline CDR1 SGHRS, CDR2 YFSETQ. In DNA, the CDR3 is TGCGCCAGCAGCTTGTCGCCGACAGTCTACGAGCAGTACTTC. As protein: CASSLSPTVYEQYF.

The rearrangement joins TRBV5-6 to TRBJ1-6; tentatively, D is TRBD1 (5 bases). Trimming removed 3 bases at V and 0 bases at J, with 13 bases between. The CDR3 consists of 17 residues. CDR1 and CDR2 (germline): SGHDT, YYEEEE. CDR3 region: CASSYRQGSSYNSPLHF. The CDR3 nucleotides are TGTGCCAGCAGCTATCGTCAGGGAAGCTCCTATAATTCACCCCTCCACTTT.

The rearrangement joins TRBV5-4 to TRBJ2-2; weak D call: TRBD2 (5 bases). The CDR3 has 14 amino acids. Looked up from germline, CDR1 is SGHNT and CDR2 is YYREEE (reference sequence). The germline V and J ends were trimmed by 0 bases and 4 bases, with 7 bases remaining between them. Here the CDR3 reads CASSLAGSTGELFF. For the CDR3, the DNA is TGTGCCAGCAGCTTGGCGGGGAGCACCGGGGAGCTGTTTTTT.

This sequence joins TRBV15 and TRBJ2-5; TRBD2 matches 7 bases. The CDR3 covers 14 residues. After removal of 2 bases from V and 3 bases from J, the junction contained 3 bases not matched to a gene. CDR1 is LNHNV, CDR2 YYDKDF, per germline (reference sequence). CDR3 amino acids: CATSRSGVEETQYF. The CDR3 coding sequence is TGTGCCACCAGCAGAAGCGGGGTCGAAGAGACCCAGTACTTC. Drawing the rest from reference TRBV15 and TRBJ2-5, the complete variable domain is DAMVIQNPRYQVTQFGKPVTLSCSQTLNHNVMYWYQQKSSQAPKLLFHYYDKDFNNEADTPDNFQSRRPNTSFCFLDIRSPGLGDTAMYLCATSRSGVEETQYFGPGTRLLVL.

A single count supports this clone. The CDR3 here is CASSLKDRGLATNEKLFF. CDR3 coding DNA: TGTGCCAGCAGCTTAAAAGACAGGGGGCTTGCAACTAATGAAAAACTGTTTTTT. The J gene is TRBJ1-4, the V gene TRBV7-3; 10 bases match TRBD1. The germline gives CDR1 SGHTA, CDR2 FQGTGA. The junction had 5 bases not matched to a gene; V was cut back by 1 base and J by 0 bases. There are 18 residues in the CDR3.

The chain employs TRBV10-3 and TRBJ1-1; 8 bases map to TRBD1. Germline CDR1 ENHRY, CDR2 SYGVKD. Germline trimming cut 6 bases from V and 0 bases from J; bases unmatched to any gene: 9. The length of the CDR3 is 16 residues. The CDR3 DNA reads as TGTGCCATCAGACGTGGACAGGGCAATATGAACACTGAAGCTTTCTTT. Translating gives CAIRRGQGNMNTEAFF.

The chain joins TRBV5-4 to TRBJ2-5, with 8 bases that match TRBD2. The CDR3 runs to 15 residues. CDR1 and CDR2 (germline): SGHNT, YYREEE (reference sequence). Unmatched junction bases numbered 5, after V lost 4 bases and J lost 0 bases. The CDR3 spells CASSRTGGDQETQYF. The CDR3 nucleotides read TGTGCCAGCAGCAGGACGGGGGGGGACCAAGAGACCCAGTACTTC.